These T cell receptor beta chains were read from a single sample in a study of T cell responses to AZD1222 COVID-19 vaccine. The assay was immunoSEQ multiplex PCR, and TCRdb's table has in-frame clones only and misses some. Here the sample spans roughly 96,000 clones, over 75% being singletons. The specimen comprised peripheral blood, sampled 28 days after the second AZD1222 dose. The receptor source for this set is an adult who received the AZD1222 COVID-19 vaccine. CDR3s include the opening cysteine and the closing phenylalanine or tryptophan. The D gene is left open where the match is weak. Expanded clones are given a class, and other clones once, few, many or no size at all.

>NA|few|TRBJ2-7|TRBV11-2
TGTGCCAGCAGCAAGGACGGGAGCTCCTACGAGCAGTACTTC
CASSKDGSSYEQYF
>NA|NA|TRBJ2-1|TRBV6-5
TGTGCCAGCAGCCGTACCGGCAATGAGCAGTTCTTC
CASSRTGNEQFF
>TRBD1|NA|TRBJ2-4|TRBV10-1
TGCGCCAACCCGACAGGGGCCAAAAACATTCAGTACTTC
CANPTGAKNIQYF
>NA|NA|TRBJ1-3|TRBV7-2
TGTGCCAGCAGCTTAGTAACGGGGAGTGGAAACACCATATATTTT
CASSLVTGSGNTIYF
>NA|NA|TRBJ1-2|TRBV6-6
TGTGCCACACGATCCGGAGTTAGGCTTTATGGCTACACCTTC
CATRSGVRLYGYTF
>NA|NA|TRBJ1-5|TRBV2
TGTGCCAGCAGGGCCCCCAGGGACCTAGATCAGCCCCAGCATTTT
CASRAPRDLDQPQHF
>NA|once|TRBJ1-6|TRBV18
TGTGCCAGCTCACCAACAAGGGACCTGAGCTCCTATAATTCACCCCTCCACTTT
CASSPTRDLSSYNSPLHF
>NA|NA|TRBJ1-5|TRBV30
TGTGCCTGGAGTCTGACAGCAAATCAGCCCCAGCATTTT
CAWSLTANQPQHF
>NA|NA|TRBJ2-1|TRBV9
TGTGCCAGCAGCGGCCGTAAGAGCTCCTACAATGAGCAGTTCTTC
CASSGRKSSYNEQFF
>TRBD1|NA|TRBJ2-7|TRBV30
TGTGCCTGGAGTCGGGACAGCTCCTACGAGCAGTACTTC
CAWSRDSSYEQYF
>NA|NA|TRBJ1-1|TRBV4-1
TGCGCCAGCAGCCAAGTGGGGGATCCGAACACTGAAGCTTTCTTT
CASSQVGDPNTEAFF
>TRBD1|NA|TRBJ1-3|TRBV13
TGTGCCAGCAGCTTTGGACAGGGGGCCGCTCTTCGTAACACCATATATTTT
CASSFGQGAALRNTIYF
>NA|NA|TRBJ2-3|TRBV7-3
TGTGCCAGCAGCTTGGGAACCTCGAGTAGCACAGATACGCAGTATTTT
CASSLGTSSSTDTQYF
>NA|NA|TRBJ1-5|TRBV27
TGTGCCAGCAGTTTTTCACACTTAAGCAATCAGCCCCAGCATTTT
CASSFSHLSNQPQHF
>NA|NA|TRBJ1-3|TRBV10-3
TGTGCCATCAGCCGGGCCTTAGAGGGAAACACCATATATTTT
CAISRALEGNTIYF
>TRBD2|NA|TRBJ2-7|TRBV27
TGTGCCAGCAGTTTCGCAACTAGCGGGTCTCCCTACGAGCAGTACTTC
CASSFATSGSPYEQYF
>TRBD1|NA|TRBJ1-2|TRBV9
TGTGCCAGCAGCGCCACCGGGGGTCAGGGGGGCTATGGCTACACCTTC
CASSATGGQGGYGYTF
>NA|NA|TRBJ2-2|TRBV6-2/TRBV6-3
TGTGCCAGCAGTTACAACGGGGGACCCACCGGGGAGCTGTTTTTT
CASSYNGGPTGELFF
>NA|NA|TRBJ2-2|TRBV19
TGTGCCAGTAGTACCCCCCCCGGGGAGCTGTTTTTT
CASSTPPGELFF
>NA|NA|TRBJ2-1|TRBV13
TGTGCCAGCAGCTTAGGCCTCGGGGCTAGCTGGGGTAATGAGCAGTTCTTC
CASSLGLGASWGNEQFF
>TRBD2|NA|TRBJ2-1|TRBV19
TGTGCCAGTAGTATAAGGGTCGGAACTAGCGGTAATTCGGACAATGAGCAGTTCTTC
CASSIRVGTSGNSDNEQFF
>NA|once|TRBJ1-2|TRBV27
TGTGCCAGCAGGGAGTGGAGGGAAGTTGGTGGCTACACCTTC
CASREWREVGGYTF
>TRBD2|NA|TRBJ2-4|TRBV6-1
TGTGCCAGCAGTGACGAGGCGGGGGGCCTCTTAGCCAAAAACATTCAGTACTTC
CASSDEAGGLLAKNIQYF
>NA|once|TRBJ2-3|TRBV4-3
TGCGCCAGCAGCCACCAAAACGGGGGCCTGGATACGCAGTATTTT
CASSHQNGGLDTQYF
>TRBD2|NA|TRBJ2-3|TRBV6-4
TGTGCCAGCAGTGAGGATAGCGGGCCCACAGATACGCAGTATTTT
CASSEDSGPTDTQYF
>NA|NA|TRBJ2-7|TRBV18
TGTGCCAGCTCACCACGGAGAGCTGGCGAGCAGTACTTC
CASSPRRAGEQYF
>TRBD1|NA|TRBJ2-5|TRBV19
TGTGCCAGTAGTATAGTAGGGGGGACAGGGAGGGAGACCCAGTACTTC
CASSIVGGTGRETQYF
>NA|once|TRBJ2-2|TRBV6-6
TGTGCCAGCAGTGGTAAGACGGCGAACACCGGGGAGCTGTTTTTT
CASSGKTANTGELFF
>TRBD1|NA|TRBJ1-2|TRBV11-2
TGTGCCAGCAGCTTGGGACAGGGGTTTGGCTACACCTTC
CASSLGQGFGYTF
>NA|NA|TRBJ2-7|TRBV29-1
TGCAGCGTCGACAGTGGGTACGAGCAGTACTTC
CSVDSGYEQYF
>NA|NA|TRBJ1-2|TRBV13
TGTGCCAGCAGCCCATTCGGGGGAGCTAACTATGGCTACACCTTC
CASSPFGGANYGYTF
>TRBD1|NA|TRBJ1-2|TRBV11-1
TGTGCCAGCAGCGCCGGGACAGGGCATGGCTACACCTTC
CASSAGTGHGYTF
>NA|NA|TRBJ1-4|TRBV7-6
TGTGCCAGCAGCTCCCGGGCGGGGGGGTCGTTGGAAAAACTGTTTTTT
CASSSRAGGSLEKLFF
>NA|NA|TRBJ2-5|TRBV5-5
TGTGCCAGCAGCGGAGAGACCCAGTACTTC
CASSGETQYF
>TRBD1|NA|TRBJ1-2|TRBV7-9
TGTGCCAGCAGCTCCACAGGGGATGGGTATGGCTACACCTTC
CASSSTGDGYGYTF
>TRBD1|NA|TRBJ1-4|TRBV6-5
TGTGCCAGCAGTTATGGGACAGTTAATGAAAAACTGTTTTTT
CASSYGTVNEKLFF
>TRBD1|NA|TRBJ2-2|TRBV11-3
TGTGCCAGCAGCAACGCCGGGACAGTAAACACCGGGGAGCTGTTTTTT
CASSNAGTVNTGELFF
>NA|NA|TRBJ1-1|TRBV28
TGTGCCAGCAGAAGAAGGAACACTGAAGCTTTCTTT
CASRRRNTEAFF
>NA|NA|TRBJ2-6|TRBV5-5
TGTGCCAGCAGCTTGGTATCTTCCTCTGGGGCCAACGTCCTGACTTTC
CASSLVSSSGANVLTF
>NA|NA|TRBJ1-5|TRBV7-2
TGTGCCAGCAGCTTAAACCGAGCTAATCAGCCCCAGCATTTT
CASSLNRANQPQHF
>NA|NA|TRBJ2-3|TRBV11-2
TGTGCCAGCAGCTTAGGGACCGAGGCTACGCAGTATTTT
CASSLGTEATQYF
>TRBD1|NA|TRBJ1-2|TRBV7-8
TGTGCCAGCAGCTTAGCTCGGAGACAGGGGGCCTATGGCTACACCTTC
CASSLARRQGAYGYTF
>TRBD2|NA|TRBJ2-5|TRBV7-2
TGTGCCAGCAGCTTAGCCTTAGCGGGGGGGTTTGAGACCCAGTACTTC
CASSLALAGGFETQYF
>TRBD1|NA|TRBJ1-2|TRBV30
TGTGCCTGGATGGGGACAGGATCGGGCTACACCTTC
CAWMGTGSGYTF
>NA|NA|TRBJ1-3|TRBV9
TGTGCCAGCAGCGTAGAGGTTATTGCGGGAGATGGAAACACCATATATTTT
CASSVEVIAGDGNTIYF